Shown below are 2 T cell receptor beta chains from a single sample sequenced in a study of shared clonotypes between healthy human individuals. Sequencing was performed with immunoSEQ multiplex PCR; in TCRdb, only in-frame clones are kept and a portion is missing. The table lists 950,000 to 1,100,000 clones, approximately 76% of them singletons. The source material was memory CD4+ T cells sorted from blood. Regarding subset: CD45RA-negative fraction. These receptor sequences come from a man younger than 30 in good health.

The chain combines TRBV5-8 with TRBJ2-3, with D possibly TRBD2 on 5 matching bases. The germline CDR1 and CDR2 sequences are SGHTS and YDEGEE. The length of the CDR3 is 15 residues. With 0 bases removed from V and 6 bases from J, the gap between germline ends came to 14 bases. The chain's CDR3 is CASSLERTPGDTQYF. The CDR3 coding sequence is TGTGCCAGCAGCTTGGAGAGGACCCCGGGGGATACGCAGTATTTT. Full variable domain (outside the CDR3, taken from reference TRBV5-8 and TRBJ2-3): EAGVTQSPTHLIKTRGQQATLRCSPISGHTSVYWYQQALGLGLQFLLWYDEGEERNRGNFPPRFSGRQFPNYSSELNVNALELEDSALYLCASSLERTPGDTQYFGPGTRLTVL.

The CDR3 sequence is CASRGTGAQYF. DNA for the CDR3: TGTGCCAGCCGGGGGACGGGGGCCCAGTACTTC. V and J are TRBV2 and TRBJ2-5; possibly TRBD2 for D (6 bases). Germline CDR1 is SNHLY and CDR2 is FYNNEI. The CDR3 contains 11 residues. V dropped 8 bases and J dropped 9 bases, with 13 bases sitting between them. The variable domain in full, completed from reference TRBV2 and TRBJ2-5, reads EPEVTQTPSHQVTQMGQEVILRCVPISNHLYFYWYRQILGQKVEFLVSFYNNEISEKSEIFDDQFSVERPDGSNFTLKIRSTKLEDSAMYFCASRGTGAQYFGPGTRLLVL.